This entry features one T cell receptor beta chain sequence. The data were obtained in a study of T cell changes during pregnancy in multiple sclerosis. Germline loops: CDR1 MNHEY, CDR2 SVGAGI. The CDR3 length is 14 residues. The V end lost 3 bases, the J end lost 0 bases, and 9 bases lay between the germline ends. Sequenced by immunoSEQ multiplex PCR; TCRdb stores in-frame clones only, minus some. The sample contains 50,000 to 75,000 clones, about 93% of which appear only once. This clonotype was sampled from a female donor with multiple sclerosis, enrolled in a pregnancy study. The chain uses TRBV6-5 and TRBJ2-7; a weak D match, TRBD2 (5 bases). Specimen: CD8+ T cells from peripheral blood mononuclear cells, collected in the third trimester of pregnancy. CDR3 in DNA: TGTGCCAGCAGTTATAGCGCTGACTCCTACGAGCAGTACTTC. Translation gives CASSYSADSYEQYF.